This record looks at one TCR beta chain sequence and its context. The CDR3 runs to 16 residues. The J segment lost 4 bases and the V segment lost 8 bases, leaving 14 bases of the junction unmatched. Looked up from germline, CDR1 is SGHAT and CDR2 is FQNNGV. 13 Jbeta primers and 60 Vbeta primers were used for the PCR. Sequencing was performed with immunoSEQ multiplex PCR; in TCRdb, only in-frame clones are kept and a portion is missing. In the table there are 170,000 or so clones, about four fifths of which are singletons. This sample is part of a study of cytomegalovirus exposure and HLA in healthy donors.

This sequence joins TRBV11-2 and TRBJ2-3, with 8 bases lining up with TRBD2. The sample consisted of PBMCs. The sequence came from a man between 25 and 39 years old in good health and CMV-seropositive. This CDR3 reads CASPSTSEKESDTQYF. CDR3 coding DNA: TGTGCCAGCCCCTCGACTAGCGAGAAGGAATCAGATACGCAGTATTTT.